Listed below are T cell receptor beta chains from one sample, sequenced in a study of blood T cell repertoires in COVID-19. The data were produced by immunoSEQ multiplex PCR, yet TCRdb's version contains in-frame clones alone and is incomplete. The sample yields under 150,000 clones, more than 75% seen once. Sequences were obtained from peripheral blood. The receptors come from a woman aged 45-60 years who had recovered from COVID-19. The CDR3 runs from the conserved cysteine through the conserved F or W. The D gene is left open where the match is weak. Some rows mark clone size as missing; the rest say once, few, many or name a class of expanded clone.

CDR3 DNA	CDR3 protein	clone size	J gene	V gene	D gene
TGTGCCAGCAGTTATACAGGGGGAAATCAGCCCCAGCATTTT	CASSYTGGNQPQHF	.	TRBJ1-5	TRBV6-5	TRBD1
TGTGCCAGCAGCCACGGGAGATACAATGAGCAGTTCTTC	CASSHGRYNEQFF	.	TRBJ2-1	TRBV11-2	.
TGTGCCAGTACTATGGGCGGCGGGAGGGCCGCCTACGAGCAGTACTTC	CASTMGGGRAAYEQYF	few	TRBJ2-7	TRBV19	TRBD2
TGTGCCAGCAGTCGCACCCCCAGGGGTGGGGGACAGTTTGAGCAGTTCTTC	CASSRTPRGGGQFEQFF	.	TRBJ2-1	TRBV6-2/TRBV6-3	TRBD1
TGTGCCAGCAGCCCGACAGGGGAACACACCATATATTTT	CASSPTGEHTIYF	.	TRBJ1-3	TRBV5-4	TRBD1
.	CASSFGQGSTYF	.	TRBJ2-7	TRBV12-3/TRBV12-4	.
TGTGCCAGCAGCTTAAGGCGCCTAGCGGGGGGAGATACGCAGTATTTT	CASSLRRLAGGDTQYF	.	TRBJ2-3	TRBV7-8	TRBD2
TGCGCCAGCAGCCAAGCTGAGGGCCGGGCGAACACTGAAGCTTTCTTT	CASSQAEGRANTEAFF	.	TRBJ1-1	TRBV4-1	.
TGTGCAGGAGGGAGGGCCGGGGAGCTGTTTTTT	CAGGRAGELFF	.	TRBJ2-2	TRBV30	TRBD2
TGTGCCAGCAGCCAGGGGACTAGCGGAACCTACGAGCAGTACTTC	CASSQGTSGTYEQYF	.	TRBJ2-7	TRBV7-6	TRBD2
TGTGCCAGCAGCCAAGATTTCGGGGGGGGCTCTGGGGCCAACGTCCTGACTTTC	CASSQDFGGGSGANVLTF	.	TRBJ2-6	TRBV4-2	TRBD2
TGTGCCAGCAGTTACTCCCCCTCCAGGGGGTATCGGGATCAGCCCCAGCATTTT	CASSYSPSRGYRDQPQHF	few	TRBJ1-5	TRBV6-2/TRBV6-3	TRBD1
TGTGCCAGCAGCATAGGACAGCTCGACGAGCAGTACTTC	CASSIGQLDEQYF	.	TRBJ2-7	TRBV7-3	.
TGTGCCAGCAGCAAACTACTCGGCTCCTACGAGCAGTACTTC	CASSKLLGSYEQYF	.	TRBJ2-7	TRBV6-5	.
TGTGCCAGCCGAAAAGGGGTGTCGACAGGGTATAATTCACCCCTCCACTTT	CASRKGVSTGYNSPLHF	.	TRBJ1-6	TRBV2	TRBD1
TGTGCCACCAGTGATGCGGGGGGGCCGGGAGATACGCAGTATTTT	CATSDAGGPGDTQYF	.	TRBJ2-3	TRBV24-1	TRBD2
TGTGCCAGTCGGGAGGGGTTTATGACCACTGAAGCTTTCTTT	CASREGFMTTEAFF	.	TRBJ1-1	TRBV19	.
TGCAGCGTTGCCGCAGGGAACGGCGCAGATACGCAGTATTTT	CSVAAGNGADTQYF	.	TRBJ2-3	TRBV29-1	.
TGTGCCAGCTCACCACAGGGGACTACCTCTGGAAACACCATATATTTT	CASSPQGTTSGNTIYF	.	TRBJ1-3	TRBV18	.
TGTGCCAGCGGCCCTGGGGGCAACACCGGGGAGCTGTTTTTT	CASGPGGNTGELFF	.	TRBJ2-2	TRBV13	.
TGTGCCAGCTCTGGAGATCGGGACAACTCTGGAAACACCATATATTTT	CASSGDRDNSGNTIYF	.	TRBJ1-3	TRBV18	.
TGTGCCAGCAGCTTAGGCCTGCGGACTAGCATCTACAATGAGCAGTTCTTC	CASSLGLRTSIYNEQFF	.	TRBJ2-1	TRBV13	TRBD2
TGTGCCACCAGTGATTTCGGGAGAAACTATGGCTACACCTTC	CATSDFGRNYGYTF	few	TRBJ1-2	TRBV24-1	.
TGCGCCAGCAGCCCGGGTCAGGGGGCAGCAGCCCTCCACTTT	CASSPGQGAAALHF	.	TRBJ1-6	TRBV5-1	TRBD1
TGTGCCAGCAGTTATTCAGTTAATTCACCCCTCCACTTT	CASSYSVNSPLHF	.	TRBJ1-6	TRBV6-6	.
TGTGCCAGCAGCCAAGCCGGGGCGGGAGGAGAAAAACTGTTTTTT	CASSQAGAGGEKLFF	once	TRBJ1-4	TRBV3-1/TRBV3-2	.
TGCGCCAGCAGCCTACCTGGACAGTATCAGCCCCAGCATTTT	CASSLPGQYQPQHF	.	TRBJ1-5	TRBV4-1	.
TGTGCCAGTAGCGTACAGGGGTTAGGCTATGGCTACACCTTC	CASSVQGLGYGYTF	.	TRBJ1-2	TRBV19	TRBD1
TGCAGCGTTGAGGGGAGACTAGCGGGAGGCCCCTACAATGAGCAGTTCTTC	CSVEGRLAGGPYNEQFF	.	TRBJ2-1	TRBV29-1	TRBD2
TGTGCCAGCAGTTTCGGGGTAGGGGAGCAGTACTTC	CASSFGVGEQYF	.	TRBJ2-7	TRBV28	.
TGTGCCAGCAGCCAACGGTCGAACACCGGGGAGCTGTTTTTT	CASSQRSNTGELFF	.	TRBJ2-2	TRBV3-1/TRBV3-2	.
TGTGCCAGCAGCTTAGCGTTGGGACAGGGGGCCCATGGCTACACCTTC	CASSLALGQGAHGYTF	.	TRBJ1-2	TRBV7-9	TRBD1
TGTGCCAGCAGCCAAGCCAAATACAGAGACGCAACCTACGAGCAGTACTTC	CASSQAKYRDATYEQYF	.	TRBJ2-7	TRBV14	.
TGTGCCAGCAGCTTGACATCCGGGACAGAACAATACAATGAGCAGTTCTTC	CASSLTSGTEQYNEQFF	.	TRBJ2-1	TRBV11-2	TRBD1
TGTGCCAGCAGCTTGGGGACAGGGGGCTTTAACACTGAAGCTTTCTTT	CASSLGTGGFNTEAFF	.	TRBJ1-1	TRBV7-8	TRBD1
TGTGCCAGCACCCAAACTGGCTCCTACGAGCAGTACTTC	CASTQTGSYEQYF	.	TRBJ2-7	TRBV28	.
TGTGCCAGTAGACCTCGGGGGGCAGCAGTTGGCTACACCTTC	CASRPRGAAVGYTF	.	TRBJ1-2	TRBV19	.
TGTGCCAGCAGCTTGCTCGGGGGGGCGGGCGAGCAGTACTTC	CASSLLGGAGEQYF	.	TRBJ2-7	TRBV5-4	TRBD2
TGTGCCAGCCAGGGGTGGGGGACTACCTACAATGAGCAGTTCTTC	CASQGWGTTYNEQFF	.	TRBJ2-1	TRBV5-4	.
TGTGCCAGCAGCTTCCAGGGGACAGGAGATACGCAGTATTTT	CASSFQGTGDTQYF	.	TRBJ2-3	TRBV11-3	TRBD1
TGTGCCAGCAGCCGCCTAGCGGGAACTGATACGCAGTATTTT	CASSRLAGTDTQYF	.	TRBJ2-3	TRBV7-3	TRBD2
TGTGCCAGTAGTACACAGGGGGCTGGAAGCACTGAAGCTTTCTTT	CASSTQGAGSTEAFF	.	TRBJ1-1	TRBV19	TRBD1
TGTGCCAGCAGCCCTGGGACAGACTATGGCTACACCTTC	CASSPGTDYGYTF	.	TRBJ1-2	TRBV3-1/TRBV3-2	TRBD1
TGTGCCAGCAGCTTAGGCCCTATCTCTAGTTTC	CASSLGPISSF	.	TRBJ2-4	TRBV11-2	.
TGTGCCAGCAGTTCGACAGTCTCCTACGAGCAGTACTTC	CASSSTVSYEQYF	.	TRBJ2-7	TRBV12-3/TRBV12-4	.
TGCGCCAGCAGCAGAGAGACAGGGACCCTGAACAATGAGCAGTTCTTC	CASSRETGTLNNEQFF	.	TRBJ2-1	TRBV5-1	TRBD1
TGTGCCAGCAGCCCTGTCAGGGGGCAGGACACTGAAGCTTTCTTT	CASSPVRGQDTEAFF	.	TRBJ1-1	TRBV11-2	TRBD1
TGTGCCAGCAGTGAAGTCGAGGGCGTGCGTGGCTACACCTTC	CASSEVEGVRGYTF	.	TRBJ1-2	TRBV2	.
TGTGCCAGCATCCGCGACAGGGCCAATCAGCCCCAGCATTTT	CASIRDRANQPQHF	.	TRBJ1-5	TRBV6-6	TRBD1
TGTGCCTGGGCGGGAGCTGAAGATACGCAGTATTTT	CAWAGAEDTQYF	.	TRBJ2-3	TRBV30	TRBD2
TGTGCCTGGAGTGTAAAATGGGCCGGCGGCGGGGACCCGAATTCACCCCTCCACTTT	CAWSVKWAGGGDPNSPLHF	once	TRBJ1-6	TRBV30	.
TGTGCCAGCAGCGACACAGGCAGTTTGTCCTACGAGCAGTACTTC	CASSDTGSLSYEQYF	.	TRBJ2-7	TRBV6-2/TRBV6-3	.
TGTGCCACCGGACAGGTCTACGAGCAGTACTTC	CATGQVYEQYF	.	TRBJ2-7	TRBV10-3	TRBD1
TGTGCCAGCTCACCACCGGGAAAAAGGGGCACTGAAGCTTTCTTT	CASSPPGKRGTEAFF	.	TRBJ1-1	TRBV18	.
TGTGCCAGCTCACCCCTGGACATTTCCTCTGGAAACACCATATATTTT	CASSPLDISSGNTIYF	once	TRBJ1-3	TRBV18	.
TGTGCCATAAAACAGGGTTGGGACACCGGGGAGCTGTTTTTT	CAIKQGWDTGELFF	.	TRBJ2-2	TRBV10-3	.
TGCGCCAGCAGCTCGGCCGGGACTCCCTACAATGAGCAGTTCTTC	CASSSAGTPYNEQFF	.	TRBJ2-1	TRBV5-1	.
TGTGCCTGGAGTGGGTCAGGGCAGTTCTTC	CAWSGSGQFF	.	TRBJ2-1	TRBV30	.